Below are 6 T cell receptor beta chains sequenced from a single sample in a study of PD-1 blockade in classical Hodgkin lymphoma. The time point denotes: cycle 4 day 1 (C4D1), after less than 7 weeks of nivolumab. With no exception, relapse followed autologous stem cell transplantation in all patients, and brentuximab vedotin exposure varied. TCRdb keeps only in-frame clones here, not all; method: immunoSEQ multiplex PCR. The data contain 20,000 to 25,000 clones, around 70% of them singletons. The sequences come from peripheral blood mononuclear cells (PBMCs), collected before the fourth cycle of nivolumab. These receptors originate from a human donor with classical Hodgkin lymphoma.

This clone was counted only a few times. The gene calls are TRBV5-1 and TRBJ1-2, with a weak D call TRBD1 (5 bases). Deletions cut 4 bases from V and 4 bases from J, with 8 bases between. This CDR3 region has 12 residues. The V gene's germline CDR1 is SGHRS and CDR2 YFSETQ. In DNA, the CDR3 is TGCGCCAGCAGCCTAGACAGCTATGGCTACACCTTC. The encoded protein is CASSLDSYGYTF.

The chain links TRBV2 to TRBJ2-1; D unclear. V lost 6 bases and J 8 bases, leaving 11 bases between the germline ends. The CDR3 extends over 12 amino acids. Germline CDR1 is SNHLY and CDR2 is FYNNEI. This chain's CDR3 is CASSRHYDEQFF. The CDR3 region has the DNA TGTGCCAGCAGCCGTCACTATGATGAGCAGTTCTTC.

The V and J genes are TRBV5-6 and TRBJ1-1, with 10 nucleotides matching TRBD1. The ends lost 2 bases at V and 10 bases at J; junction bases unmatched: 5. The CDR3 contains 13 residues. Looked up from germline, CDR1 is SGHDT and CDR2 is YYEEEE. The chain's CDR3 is CASSLGGQGRAFF. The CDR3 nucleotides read TGTGCCAGCAGCTTAGGGGGACAGGGGCGAGCTTTCTTT.

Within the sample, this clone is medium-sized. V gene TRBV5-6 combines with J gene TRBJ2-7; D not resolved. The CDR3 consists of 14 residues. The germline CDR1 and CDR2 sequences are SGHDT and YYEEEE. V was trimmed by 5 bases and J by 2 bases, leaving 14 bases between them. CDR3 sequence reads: CASSRYPGTYEQYF. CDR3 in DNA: TGTGCCAGCAGTAGATACCCAGGCACCTACGAGCAGTACTTC.

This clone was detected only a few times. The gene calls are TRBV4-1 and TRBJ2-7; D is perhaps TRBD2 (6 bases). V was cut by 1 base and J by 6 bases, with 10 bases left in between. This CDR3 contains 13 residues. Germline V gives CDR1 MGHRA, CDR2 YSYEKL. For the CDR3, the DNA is TGCGCCAGCAGCCAAGGGTGGGGAGGCGAGCAGTACTTC. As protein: CASSQGWGGEQYF.

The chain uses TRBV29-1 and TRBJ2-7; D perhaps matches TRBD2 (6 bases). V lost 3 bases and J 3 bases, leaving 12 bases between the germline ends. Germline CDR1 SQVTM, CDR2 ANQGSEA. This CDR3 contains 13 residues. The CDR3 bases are TGCAGCGTTGAGCGGGACGGCAACTACGAGCAGTACTTC. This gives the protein CSVERDGNYEQYF.